The entry below describes one T cell receptor (beta chain). Its antigen remains unidentified. The CDR3 extends over 14 amino acids. Germline CDR1 reads MGHRA; CDR2 reads YSYEKL. V was cut by 0 bases and J by 2 bases, with 5 bases left in between. TCRdb's copy holds only in-frame clones and misses some; the assay was immunoSEQ multiplex PCR. Among around 66,000 clones listed, 79% were seen once. These data are taken from a study of T cell responses to AZD1222 COVID-19 vaccine. Broader study findings: The study sampled repertoires only after the peak T cell response. After two AZD1222 doses, spike-specific TCR breadth and depth rose versus day 0. Only a handful of AZD1222 recipients tested seropositive at baseline. Clonal diversity may have been underestimated, and the donors were mostly white British, with more females than males.

The chain combines TRBV4-1 with TRBJ2-1; D ambiguous. This TCR was sampled from an adult in good health. Sequenced here: peripheral blood, sampled on day 0 of MenACWY control vaccination. CDR3 nucleotide sequence: TGCGCCAGCAGCCAAGATCCCACCTACAATGAGCAGTTCTTC. The encoded protein is CASSQDPTYNEQFF.